This T cell receptor (beta chain) was observed in a study of shared T cell receptors in the human thymus. Here immunoSEQ multiplex PCR was the method, and the copy in TCRdb shows in-frame clones only, minus some. The table lists 500,000 to 750,000 clones, around 87% of them singletons. These data were also filed under a second study, of human thymus T cells. That report adds: Having corrective surgery for congenital heart defects, healthy Finnish infants were the ones who donated. Thymic material originated from resections removed in the course of corrective heart surgery. Thymic as well as blood repertoires seemed to favor certain V and J genes unevenly. Related research described thymic repertoires that were highly overlapping among unrelated individuals.

The sequenced sample was thymocytes. This clonotype originated in a boy in the first two years of life with a congenital heart defect.

Written as DNA, the CDR3 is TGCGCCAGCAGCCCTAGCGGAGGAGGCTACGAGCAGTACTTC. It codes for CASSPSGGGYEQYF. The rearrangement uses TRBV5-1 and TRBJ2-7; 7 bases are a match to TRBD2. This CDR3 is built from 14 residues. V was pared by 4 bases and J by 3 bases, with 7 bases of the junction left unmatched. Per the germline V gene, CDR1 is SGHRS and CDR2 is YFSETQ.